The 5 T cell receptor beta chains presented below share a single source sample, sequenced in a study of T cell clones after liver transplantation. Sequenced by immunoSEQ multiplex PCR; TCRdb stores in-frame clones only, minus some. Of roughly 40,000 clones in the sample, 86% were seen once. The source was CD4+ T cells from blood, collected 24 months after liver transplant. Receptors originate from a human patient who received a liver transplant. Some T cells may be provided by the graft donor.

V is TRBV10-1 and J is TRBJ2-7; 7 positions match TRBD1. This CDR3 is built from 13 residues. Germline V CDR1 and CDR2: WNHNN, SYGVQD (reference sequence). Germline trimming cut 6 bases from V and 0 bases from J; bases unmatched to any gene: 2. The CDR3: CASRRQGSYEQYF. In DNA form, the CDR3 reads TGCGCCAGCAGAAGACAGGGCTCCTACGAGCAGTACTTC.

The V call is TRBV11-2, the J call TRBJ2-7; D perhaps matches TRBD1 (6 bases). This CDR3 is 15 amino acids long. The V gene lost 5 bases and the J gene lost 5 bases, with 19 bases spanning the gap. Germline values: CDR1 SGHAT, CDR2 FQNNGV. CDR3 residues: CASSPLRGSRNEQYF. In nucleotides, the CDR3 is TGTGCCAGCAGCCCCCTCAGGGGATCTAGGAACGAGCAGTACTTC.

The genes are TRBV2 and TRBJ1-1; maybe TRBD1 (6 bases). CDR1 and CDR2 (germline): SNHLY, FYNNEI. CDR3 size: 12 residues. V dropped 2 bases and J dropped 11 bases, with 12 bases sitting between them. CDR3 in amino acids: CASSESLGAAFF. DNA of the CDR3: TGTGCCAGCAGTGAAAGTTTGGGGGCTGCTTTCTTT.

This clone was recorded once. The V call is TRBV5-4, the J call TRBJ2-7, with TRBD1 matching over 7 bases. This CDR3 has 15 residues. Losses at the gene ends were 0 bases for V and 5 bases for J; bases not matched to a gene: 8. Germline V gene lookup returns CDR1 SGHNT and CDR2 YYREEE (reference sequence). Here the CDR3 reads CASSLAGTVFNEQYF. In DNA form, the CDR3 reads TGTGCCAGCAGCTTGGCCGGGACAGTCTTCAACGAGCAGTACTTC.

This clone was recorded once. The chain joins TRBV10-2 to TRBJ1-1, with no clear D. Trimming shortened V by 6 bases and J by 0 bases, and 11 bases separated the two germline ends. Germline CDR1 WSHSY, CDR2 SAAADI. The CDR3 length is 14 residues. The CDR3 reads CASRPRQLNTEAFF. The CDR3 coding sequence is TGCGCCAGCAGACCTCGCCAGCTGAACACTGAAGCTTTCTTT.